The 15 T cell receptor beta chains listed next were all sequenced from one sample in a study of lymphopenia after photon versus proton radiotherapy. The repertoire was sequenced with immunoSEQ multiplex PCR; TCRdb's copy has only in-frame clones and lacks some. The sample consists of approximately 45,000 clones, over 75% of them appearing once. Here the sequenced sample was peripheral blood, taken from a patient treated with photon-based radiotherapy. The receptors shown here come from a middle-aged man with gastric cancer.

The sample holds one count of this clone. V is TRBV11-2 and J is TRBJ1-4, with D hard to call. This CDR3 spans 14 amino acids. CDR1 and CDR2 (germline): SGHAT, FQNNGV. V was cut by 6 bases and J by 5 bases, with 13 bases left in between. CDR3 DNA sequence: TGTGCCAGCAGGCTGGTAGGGAACAATGAAAAACTGTTTTTT. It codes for CASRLVGNNEKLFF.

The CDR3 protein is CASREGVTGELFF. For the CDR3, the DNA is TGCGCCAGCAGAGAGGGGGTTACCGGGGAGCTGTTTTTT. This chain joins TRBV5-1 and TRBJ2-2, with D tentatively TRBD1 (6 bases). The germline CDR1 and CDR2 sequences are SGHRS and YFSETQ. CDR3 length: 13 residues. Trimming shortened V by 5 bases and J by 5 bases, and 10 bases separated the two germline ends.

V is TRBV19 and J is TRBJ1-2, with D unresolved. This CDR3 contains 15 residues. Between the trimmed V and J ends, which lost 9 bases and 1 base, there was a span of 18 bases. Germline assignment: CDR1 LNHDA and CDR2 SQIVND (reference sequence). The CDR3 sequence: CASTTMDGNNYGYTF. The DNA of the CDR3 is TGTGCCAGCACGACGATGGACGGCAATAACTATGGCTACACCTTC.

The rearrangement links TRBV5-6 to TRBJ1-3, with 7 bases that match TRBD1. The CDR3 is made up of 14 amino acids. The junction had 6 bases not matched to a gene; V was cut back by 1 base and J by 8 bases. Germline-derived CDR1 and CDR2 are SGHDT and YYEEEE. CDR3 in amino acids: CASSLPTGRDTIYF. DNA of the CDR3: TGTGCCAGCAGCTTGCCGACAGGGAGGGACACCATATATTTT.

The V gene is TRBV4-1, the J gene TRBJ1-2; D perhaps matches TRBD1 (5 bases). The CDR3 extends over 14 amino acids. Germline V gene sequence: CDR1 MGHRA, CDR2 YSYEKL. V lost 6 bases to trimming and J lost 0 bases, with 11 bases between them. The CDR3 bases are TGCGCCAGCAGTCCAGCGGGGGCTAACTATGGCTACACCTTC. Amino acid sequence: CASSPAGANYGYTF.

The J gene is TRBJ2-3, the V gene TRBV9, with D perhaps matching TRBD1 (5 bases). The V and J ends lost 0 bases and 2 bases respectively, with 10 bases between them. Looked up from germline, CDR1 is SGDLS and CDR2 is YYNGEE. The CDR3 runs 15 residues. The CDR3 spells CASSVEGRDTDTQYF. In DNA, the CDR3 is TGTGCCAGCAGCGTAGAGGGCAGGGACACAGATACGCAGTATTTT.

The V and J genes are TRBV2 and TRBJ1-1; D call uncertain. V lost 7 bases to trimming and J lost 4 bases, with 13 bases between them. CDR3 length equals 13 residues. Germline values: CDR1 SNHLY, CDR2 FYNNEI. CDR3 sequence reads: CASTRVEGTEAFF. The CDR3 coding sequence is TGTGCCAGCACCCGGGTGGAGGGCACTGAAGCTTTCTTT.

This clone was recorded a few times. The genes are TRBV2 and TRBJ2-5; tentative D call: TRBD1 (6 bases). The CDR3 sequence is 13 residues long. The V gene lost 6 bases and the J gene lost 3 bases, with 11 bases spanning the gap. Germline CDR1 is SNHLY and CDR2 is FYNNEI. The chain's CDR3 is CASSVQGKETQYF. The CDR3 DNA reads TGTGCCAGCAGCGTACAGGGCAAAGAGACCCAGTACTTC.

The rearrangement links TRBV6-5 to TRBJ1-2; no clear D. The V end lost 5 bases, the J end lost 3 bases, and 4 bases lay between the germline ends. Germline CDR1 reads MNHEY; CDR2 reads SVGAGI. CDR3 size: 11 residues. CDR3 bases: TGTGCCAGCAGTACGCACTATGGCTACACCTTC. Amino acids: CASSTHYGYTF.

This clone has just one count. The CDR3 nucleotides read TGTGCCAGTAGTATTCACAGGGGTCTCCAAGAGACCCAGTACTTC. It codes for CASSIHRGLQETQYF. The chain links TRBV19 to TRBJ2-5; 7 nucleotides agree with TRBD1. This CDR3 spans 15 amino acids. J gave up 1 base and V 3 bases, and 5 bases lay outside the gene matches. Germline V CDR1 and CDR2: LNHDA, SQIVND (reference sequence). Complete variable domain (other parts from reference TRBV19 and TRBJ2-5): DGGITQSPKYLFRKEGQNVTLSCEQNLNHDAMYWYRQDPGQGLRLIYYSQIVNDFQKGDIAEGYSVSREKKESFPLTVTSAQKNPTAFYLCASSIHRGLQETQYFGPGTRLLVL.

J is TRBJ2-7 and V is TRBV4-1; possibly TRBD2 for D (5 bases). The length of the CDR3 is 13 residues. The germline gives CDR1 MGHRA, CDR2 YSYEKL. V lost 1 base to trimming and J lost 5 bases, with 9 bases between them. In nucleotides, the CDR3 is TGCGCCAGCAGCCAAGGGGCCGGGGACGAGCAGTACTTC. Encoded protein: CASSQGAGDEQYF.

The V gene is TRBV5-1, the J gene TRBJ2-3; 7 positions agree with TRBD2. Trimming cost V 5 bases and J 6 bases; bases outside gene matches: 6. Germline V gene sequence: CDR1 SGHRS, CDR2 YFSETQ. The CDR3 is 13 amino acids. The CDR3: CASSVGGTDTQYF. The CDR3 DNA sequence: TGCGCCAGCAGTGTCGGGGGGACGGATACGCAGTATTTT.

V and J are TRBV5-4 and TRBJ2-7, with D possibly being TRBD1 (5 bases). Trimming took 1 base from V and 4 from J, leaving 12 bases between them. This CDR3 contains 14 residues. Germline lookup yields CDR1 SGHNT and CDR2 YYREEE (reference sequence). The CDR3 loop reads CASSLIRQPYEQYF. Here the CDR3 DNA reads TGTGCCAGCAGCTTGATAAGACAGCCTTACGAGCAGTACTTC. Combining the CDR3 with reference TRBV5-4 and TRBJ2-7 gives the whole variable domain ETGVTQSPTHLIKTRGQQVTLRCSSQSGHNTVSWYQQALGQGPQFIFQYYREEENGRGNFPPRFSGLQFPNYSSELNVNALELDDSALYLCASSLIRQPYEQYFGPGTRLTVT.

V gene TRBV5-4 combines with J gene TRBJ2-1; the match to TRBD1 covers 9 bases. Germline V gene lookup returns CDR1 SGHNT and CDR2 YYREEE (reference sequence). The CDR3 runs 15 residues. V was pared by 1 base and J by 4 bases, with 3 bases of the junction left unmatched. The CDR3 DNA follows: TGTGCCAGCAGCTTGCGACAGGGGGGTTACAATGAGCAGTTCTTC. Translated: CASSLRQGGYNEQFF.

CDR3 nucleotides: TGTGCCAGCAGCTTAGCCGCGTGGGGCACTAATGAAAAACTGTTTTTT. Its protein product is CASSLAAWGTNEKLFF. The chain uses TRBV7-9 and TRBJ1-4; D is perhaps TRBD1 (5 bases). Per germline, CDR1 SEHNR and CDR2 FQNEAQ (reference sequence). The CDR3 has 16 amino acids. V lost 0 bases and J 2 bases, leaving 10 bases between the germline ends.